The rows below give T cell receptor beta chains drawn from one sample of a study of blood T cell repertoires in COVID-19. Some clones are missing from TCRdb's copy, which holds only in-frame ones; the method was immunoSEQ multiplex PCR. This table holds 200,000 to 250,000 clones, 85% to 90% found once. The sample consisted of peripheral blood. The receptors were gathered from a man at least 80 years old with acute or convalescent COVID-19. The CDR3 runs from the conserved cysteine through the conserved F or W. Each record gives: CDR3 length, V gene, clone size, J gene, D gene, CDR3 protein, CDR3 DNA. D genes are given only for firm matches. Clone size appears in some rows only: once, few, many, or a class for an expanded clone.

16	TRBV5-1	-	TRBJ2-1	TRBD1	CASSLIQGAGHNEQFF	TGCGCCAGCAGCTTGATTCAGGGGGCGGGCCACAATGAGCAGTTCTTC
18	TRBV6-1	-	TRBJ2-1	-	CASSEALAGRPAYNEQFF	TGTGCCAGCAGTGAAGCGCTTGCGGGCAGACCGGCCTACAATGAGCAGTTCTTC
13	TRBV30	-	TRBJ2-5	-	CAGEGVQEETQYF	TGTGCGGGGGAGGGGGTCCAAGAAGAGACCCAGTACTTC
16	TRBV6-5	-	TRBJ2-1	-	CASSSWQGIRDNEQFF	TGTGCCAGCAGTTCCTGGCAGGGTATCAGGGACAATGAGCAGTTCTTC
13	TRBV6-6	-	TRBJ2-7	-	CASTPTGSYEQYF	TGTGCCAGCACCCCCACCGGGAGCTACGAGCAGTACTTC
15	TRBV7-3	-	TRBJ2-1	TRBD2	CASSLGGTSLTEQFF	TGTGCCAGCAGCTTAGGGGGGACTAGCTTAACTGAGCAGTTCTTC
16	TRBV7-2	-	TRBJ1-1	-	CASSLMGRAGGPEAFF	TGTGCCAGCAGCTTAATGGGGAGGGCGGGGGGCCCTGAAGCTTTCTTT
15	TRBV5-1	-	TRBJ2-7	TRBD2	CASSSGLAGAYEQYF	TGCGCCAGCAGCTCCGGACTAGCGGGTGCCTACGAGCAGTACTTC
16	TRBV5-6	-	TRBJ2-2	TRBD2	CASSHGTTTLTGELFF	TGTGCCAGCAGCCACGGGACTACAACTCTCACCGGGGAGCTGTTTTTT
15	TRBV5-5	-	TRBJ2-2	-	CASSSGVLGTGELFF	TGTGCCAGCAGCTCAGGGGTTTTGGGCACCGGGGAGCTGTTTTTT
16	TRBV6-2/TRBV6-3	-	TRBJ2-4	-	CASSPEGGLAKNIQYF	TGTGCCAGCAGCCCCGAGGGCGGTCTAGCCAAAAACATTCAGTACTTC
15	TRBV19	once	TRBJ2-3	-	CASSQTSVGTDTQYF	TGTGCCAGTAGCCAGACTAGTGTCGGTACAGATACGCAGTATTTT
13	TRBV10-2	-	TRBJ2-5	-	CASLAPTRGTQYF	TGCGCCAGCCTAGCTCCTACACGCGGGACCCAGTACTTC
16	TRBV7-2	-	TRBJ2-5	TRBD2	CASSLVLAGAQETQYF	TGTGCCAGCAGCTTAGTGCTAGCGGGCGCCCAAGAGACCCAGTACTTC
15	TRBV18	-	TRBJ1-5	-	CASSPRTVSNQPQHF	TGTGCCAGCTCACCTCGGACAGTTAGCAATCAGCCCCAGCATTTT
17	TRBV10-3	few	TRBJ1-1	-	CAISDQARILGDTEAFF	TGTGCCATCAGTGATCAGGCCCGAATCCTAGGGGACACTGAAGCTTTCTTT
16	TRBV13	once	TRBJ2-3	TRBD1	CASSTSGGQGYDTQYF	TGTGCCAGCAGCACTAGTGGAGGACAGGGCTACGATACGCAGTATTTT
15	TRBV13	-	TRBJ2-3	TRBD1	CASSPGTGTSDTQYF	TGTGCCAGCAGCCCCGGGACAGGGACTTCAGATACGCAGTATTTT
17	TRBV18	-	TRBJ2-7	TRBD2	CASSRVPGLAATYEQYF	TGTGCCAGCTCACGAGTTCCGGGACTAGCGGCGACCTACGAGCAGTACTTC
16	TRBV10-3	once	TRBJ2-7	TRBD2	CAIRGGLADLSYEQYF	TGTGCCATCAGGGGGGGACTAGCGGACCTCTCCTACGAGCAGTACTTC
15	TRBV11-1	-	TRBJ1-2	-	CASSLGGDGTYGYTF	TGTGCCAGCAGCTTAGGCGGGGACGGAACCTATGGCTACACCTTC
15	TRBV10-3	-	TRBJ2-5	TRBD1	CAIRFPGTGTETQYF	TGTGCCATCAGATTCCCCGGGACAGGGACCGAGACCCAGTACTTC
19	TRBV9	-	TRBJ2-1	-	CASSEEVFGGTSSYNEQFF	TGTGCCAGCAGCGAGGAGGTCTTCGGAGGGACCAGCTCCTACAATGAGCAGTTCTTC
16	TRBV7-3	-	TRBJ2-1	TRBD1	CASSSPVGTGNNEQFF	TGTGCCAGCAGCTCCCCTGTCGGGACAGGGAACAATGAGCAGTTCTTC
16	TRBV27	-	TRBJ2-2	TRBD2	CASSLSMGRGGGELFF	TGTGCCAGCAGTTTATCTATGGGGAGGGGCGGCGGGGAGCTGTTTTTT
15	TRBV19	-	TRBJ1-5	-	CASTTVGGIGQPQHF	TGTGCCAGTACCACCGTGGGAGGGATAGGTCAGCCCCAGCATTTT
14	TRBV19	-	TRBJ1-2	-	CASSIGSGIYGYTF	TGTGCCAGTAGTATAGGGTCAGGGATCTATGGCTACACCTTC
16	TRBV5-5	-	TRBJ2-2	-	CASSLVVTANTGELFF	TGTGCCAGCAGCTTGGTTGTGACAGCGAACACCGGGGAGCTGTTTTTT
14	TRBV4-3	-	TRBJ1-5	-	CASSQQGGGQPQHF	TGCGCCAGCAGCCAACAAGGTGGGGGCCAGCCCCAGCATTTT
13	TRBV12-3/TRBV12-4	-	TRBJ2-7	-	CASSQRQNYEQYF	TGTGCCAGCAGCCAGAGACAGAACTACGAGCAGTACTTC
19	TRBV11-2	-	TRBJ2-1	TRBD2	CASSLEGGVSGTSYNEQFF	TGTGCCAGCAGCTTAGAGGGTGGTGTTAGCGGGACTTCCTACAATGAGCAGTTCTTC
16	TRBV5-4	-	TRBJ2-1	TRBD2	CASSLTGTSVYNEQFF	TGTGCCAGCAGCTTAACCGGGACTAGCGTATACAATGAGCAGTTCTTC
14	TRBV27	-	TRBJ1-2	-	CASSLFTSDYGYTF	TGTGCCAGCAGTTTATTCACTTCGGACTATGGCTACACCTTC
16	TRBV4-3	-	TRBJ1-2	-	CASSQPTGQNNYGYTF	TGCGCCAGCAGCCAACCTACAGGGCAGAATAACTATGGCTACACCTTC
17	TRBV7-9	-	TRBJ2-6	TRBD1	CASSFFGQGLGANVLTF	TGTGCCAGCAGCTTTTTTGGACAGGGCCTTGGGGCCAACGTCCTGACTTTC
15	TRBV3-1/TRBV3-2	few	TRBJ1-4	-	CASSQAGVGNEKLFF	TGTGCCAGCAGCCAAGCGGGGGTGGGTAATGAAAAACTGTTTTTT
13	TRBV7-2	-	TRBJ2-1	-	CASSLDFGNEQFF	TGTGCCAGCAGCTTAGATTTCGGGAACGAGCAGTTCTTC
18	TRBV7-2	-	TRBJ2-1	TRBD2	CASSLGGLALSSYNEQFF	TGTGCCAGCAGCTTAGGTGGACTAGCGCTGAGCTCCTACAATGAGCAGTTCTTC
13	TRBV6-5	-	TRBJ1-1	-	CASRQGPNTEAFF	TGTGCCAGCAGACAGGGTCCCAACACTGAAGCTTTCTTT
15	TRBV30	-	TRBJ2-3	TRBD2	CAWSGLAGGTDTQYF	TGTGCCTGGAGTGGGTTAGCGGGAGGAACAGATACGCAGTATTTT
12	TRBV29-1	-	TRBJ1-4	-	CSGGDKNEKLFF	TGCAGCGGGGGGGACAAGAATGAAAAACTGTTTTTT
13	TRBV2	few	TRBJ1-1	-	CASSESWNTEAFF	TGTGCCAGCAGTGAATCCTGGAACACTGAAGCTTTCTTT
13	TRBV30	-	TRBJ2-2	-	CAWTSWNTGELFF	TGTGCCTGGACTAGCTGGAACACCGGGGAGCTGTTTTTT
15	TRBV30	-	TRBJ1-1	-	CAWTRKEDGNTEAFF	TGTGCCTGGACCCGGAAGGAGGACGGAAACACTGAAGCTTTCTTT
15	TRBV7-3	-	TRBJ2-7	TRBD2	CASSLTSGSSYEQYF	TGTGCCAGCAGCCTAACTAGCGGGAGCTCCTACGAGCAGTACTTC
20	TRBV18	-	TRBJ2-2	TRBD2	CASSPVPAGTSGSNTGELFF	TGTGCCAGCTCACCAGTCCCTGCCGGGACTAGCGGCTCGAACACCGGGGAGCTGTTTTTT
13	TRBV30	-	TRBJ2-7	-	CAWSVSNAYEQYF	TGTGCCTGGAGTGTGTCCAATGCCTACGAGCAGTACTTC
14	TRBV6-5	-	TRBJ2-7	-	CASTGLQGSYEQYF	TGTGCCAGCACTGGCCTACAGGGCTCCTACGAGCAGTACTTC